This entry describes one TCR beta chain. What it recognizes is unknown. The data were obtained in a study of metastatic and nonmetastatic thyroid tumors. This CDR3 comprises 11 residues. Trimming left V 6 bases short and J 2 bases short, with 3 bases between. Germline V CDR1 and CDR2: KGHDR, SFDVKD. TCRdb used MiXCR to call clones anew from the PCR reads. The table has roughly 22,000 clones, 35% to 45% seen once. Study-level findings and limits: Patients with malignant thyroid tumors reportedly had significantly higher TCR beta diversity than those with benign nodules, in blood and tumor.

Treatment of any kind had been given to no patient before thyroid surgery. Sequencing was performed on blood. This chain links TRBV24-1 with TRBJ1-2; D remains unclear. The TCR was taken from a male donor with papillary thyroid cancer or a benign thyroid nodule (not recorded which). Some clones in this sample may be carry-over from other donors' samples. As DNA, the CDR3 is TGTGCCACCAGTTCCAACTATGGCTACACCTTC. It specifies CATSSNYGYTF.